This TCR beta chain was sequenced for a study of T cell repertoires in cytomegalovirus infection. In the study overall: Indications came from public TCR beta signatures; they pointed to CMV infection and to a matching HLA type.

TCRdb reanalysed the reads using MiXCR and keeps one entry per CDR3 protein. Among more than 250,000 distinct CDR3 sequences listed, 20% to 25% were seen once. This clonotype was detected only a few times. Antigen: not known. The specimen was cultured PBMCs, collected from culture after CMV antigen stimulation. This TCR came from a human donor in good health (CMV status not recorded). Some clones in this sample may be carry-over from other donors' samples.

CDR3 region: CASSLGLAGGKGQFF. CDR3 in DNA: TGTGCCAGCAGCTTAGGCCTAGCGGGAGGGAAGGGGCAGTTCTTC. The chain has TRBV7-2 and TRBJ2-1, with TRBD2 identical over 12 bases. V gave up 1 base and J gave up 12 bases; unmatched junction bases: 7. This CDR3 has 15 residues. Germline CDR1 is SGHTA and CDR2 is FQGNSA. The full variable domain, with the rest looked up from reference TRBV7-2 and TRBJ2-1, is GAGVSQSPSNKVTEKGKDVELRCDPISGHTALYWYRQSLGQGLEFLIYFQGNSAPDKSGLPSDRFSAERTGGSVSTLTIQRTQQEDSAVYLCASSLGLAGGKGQFFGPGTRLTVL.